This TCR beta chain is from a study of monozygotic twins with inflammatory bowel disease. A word on this clonotype: The antigen remains unidentified.

An amount of 3500 ng of total RNA was used for each TCR library. TCRdb reprocessed the 5' RACE reads and keeps a single row for each CDR3 protein, giving no DNA. The table counts 210,000 or so distinct CDR3 sequences; more than 7.5% lies in the top ten. The germline V gene encodes CDR1 MNHEY and CDR2 SVGEGT. This CDR3 comprises 14 residues. Study-level findings and limits: On the inverse Simpson index, IBD patients scored lower for TCRbeta diversity than healthy co-twins. Repertoire similarity matched across concordant and discordant twins, perhaps owing to limited power.

The TCR sequence derives from a human donor with ulcerative colitis or Crohn's disease, or a healthy co-twin of an affected twin (not recorded which). This chain joins TRBV6-2 or TRBV6-3 and TRBJ2-1; TCRdb's D gene call, TRBD1, goes unchecked for lack of DNA. Source material: blood. The CDR3 spells CASTLTGSRSEQFF.